The following is a T cell receptor (beta chain) sequence with its context. TCRdb's table, derived via immunoSEQ multiplex PCR, lists solely in-frame clones and lacks some. The sample shows about 60,000 clones, about 80% of them seen only once. CDR1 and CDR2 from the germline V gene are LNHDA and SQIVND (reference sequence). The CDR3 contains 14 residues. J was trimmed by 0 bases and V by 7 bases; bases with no gene match: 0. The data stem from a study of blood T cell repertoires in COVID-19. V is TRBV19 and J is TRBJ2-6; 7 bases fit TRBD1. Specimen: peripheral blood. This clonotype originated in a man in his sixties with acute or convalescent COVID-19. Here the CDR3 DNA reads TGTGCCAGTAAGGGGGCCTCTGGGGCCAACGTCCTGACTTTC. Protein sequence: CASKGASGANVLTF. Full variable domain (outside the CDR3, taken from reference TRBV19 and TRBJ2-6): DGGITQSPKYLFRKEGQNVTLSCEQNLNHDAMYWYRQDPGQGLRLIYYSQIVNDFQKGDIAEGYSVSREKKESFPLTVTSAQKNPTAFYLCASKGASGANVLTFGAGSRLTVL.